The 6 T cell receptor beta chains below were found in one sample sequenced in a study of cytomegalovirus exposure and HLA in healthy donors. The primer mix had 60 Vbeta and 13 Jbeta primers. Libraries were prepared by immunoSEQ multiplex PCR; TCRdb keeps only in-frame clonotypes and omits some of them. Of roughly 100,000 clones in the sample, 50% to 70% were seen once. Sequencing was carried out using PBMCs. The source is a human donor in good health.

DNA of the CDR3: TGTGCCAGCTCACCGGACAGGGATCAGCCCCAGCATTTT. This gives the protein CASSPDRDQPQHF. V usage is TRBV18 and J usage is TRBJ1-5, with 8 bases lining up with TRBD1. This CDR3 spans 13 amino acids. V dropped 3 bases and J dropped 5; count of bases not matched to a gene: 0. Germline V gene sequence: CDR1 KGHSH, CDR2 LQKENI.

The V call is TRBV6-1, the J call TRBJ1-2; D uncertain. V was shortened by 8 bases and J by 4 bases, with 8 bases between the two germline ends. CDR1 is MNHNS, CDR2 SASEGT, per germline. The CDR3 is 11 residues long. The chain's CDR3 is CASGGLYGYTF. The CDR3 nucleotides are TGTGCCAGCGGAGGGCTCTATGGCTACACCTTC.

This clone came up a few times. The gene calls are TRBV29-1 and TRBJ2-5; D uncertain. The CDR3 spans 17 residues. The germline gives CDR1 SQVTM, CDR2 ANQGSEA. The V and J ends lost 1 base and 1 base respectively, with 19 bases between them. The CDR3 spells CSVEGGTGLWFQETQYF. DNA for the CDR3: TGCAGCGTTGAAGGCGGCACCGGTCTGTGGTTCCAAGAGACCCAGTACTTC. The full variable domain, completed using reference TRBV29-1 and TRBJ2-5, is SAVISQKPSRDICQRGTSLTIQCQVDSQVTMMFWYRQQPGQSLTLIATANQGSEATYESGFVIDKFPISRPNLTFSTLTVSNMSPEDSSIYLCSVEGGTGLWFQETQYFGPGTRLLVL.

The chain recombines TRBV11-3 with TRBJ2-3; D may be TRBD2 (6 bases). Between the trimmed V and J ends, which lost 5 bases and 0 bases, there was a span of 12 bases. CDR1 and CDR2 from the germline V gene are SGHNT and YENEEA. The CDR3 has 15 amino acids. Here the CDR3 reads CASSQGLKSTDTQYF. The CDR3 nucleotides are TGTGCCAGCAGCCAGGGACTGAAAAGCACAGATACGCAGTATTTT.

The rearrangement joins TRBV28 to TRBJ1-1, with a possible D match to TRBD1 (6 bases). The CDR3 extends over 17 amino acids. CDR1 MDHEN and CDR2 SYDVKM come from the germline V gene. The germline V and J ends were trimmed by 3 bases and 0 bases, with 17 bases remaining between them. CDR3 loop: CASSFHPNRAVNTEAFF. The CDR3, as DNA: TGTGCCAGCAGTTTTCATCCGAACAGGGCCGTGAACACTGAAGCTTTCTTT.

The chain joins TRBV9 to TRBJ2-3; TRBD2 matches 16 bases. J lost 6 bases, V lost 3 bases, and 13 bases had no gene match. The CDR3 totals 19 residues. Germline CDR1 and CDR2: SGDLS and YYNGEE. CDR3 in amino acids: CASSATGLAGGPGGDTQYF. The CDR3 nucleotides read TGTGCCAGCAGCGCAACGGGACTAGCGGGAGGGCCAGGAGGGGATACGCAGTATTTT.